This T cell receptor (beta chain) was captured by sequencing in a study of cytomegalovirus exposure and HLA in healthy donors. At the level of the study: Within the Caucasian-associated ancestry cluster were roughly 81% of the 398 genotyped donors.

Concerning this clone itself: Its specificity is not known.

Both 60 Vbeta primers and 13 Jbeta primers went into the PCR. The protocol was immunoSEQ multiplex PCR, while the TCRdb copy is restricted to in-frame clones and leaves out a portion. This table holds 130,000 or so clones, roughly 81% found once. Broader study findings: Later analysis identified several of the most significant clusters that appeared linked to common viral pathogens.

Trimming took 3 bases from V and 1 from J, leaving 15 bases between them. Per the germline V gene, CDR1 is SGDLS and CDR2 is YYNGEE. This CDR3 region has 16 residues. This chain links TRBV9 with TRBJ2-3; the D is unclear. The source of this sequence is a female donor in good health and CMV-seronegative. The sample comprised PBMCs. CDR3 region: CASSARRIAGTDTQYF. DNA for the CDR3: TGTGCCAGCAGCGCGCGTAGGATAGCCGGCACAGATACGCAGTATTTT.